Described below is a single TCR beta chain sequence and its context. These data originate in a study of cytomegalovirus exposure and HLA in healthy donors. It was with 60 Vbeta and 13 Jbeta primers that the PCR ran. Produced via immunoSEQ multiplex PCR; TCRdb's table is partial and in-frame only. The sample holds more than 95,000 clones, nearly 80% seen once. The V gene lost 5 bases and the J gene lost 10 bases, with 20 bases spanning the gap. From germline, CDR1 is MNHEY and CDR2 SVGAGI. The CDR3 extends over 15 amino acids. The sequence was obtained from a man aged 25 to 45 in good health and CMV-seronegative. Specimen: PBMCs. The chain combines TRBV6-5 with TRBJ1-4; no clear D. CDR3 in amino acids: CASSRRSQGTGKLFF. CDR3 coding DNA: TGTGCCAGCAGTAGACGATCTCAAGGCACGGGAAAACTGTTTTTT.